The 20 T cell receptor beta chains presented below share a single source sample, sequenced in a study of cytomegalovirus exposure and HLA in healthy donors (TCRdb year 2017). Libraries were constructed by the immunoSEQ multiplex PCR assay. The immuneACCESS repertoire file appears here via TCRdb, limited to in-frame rearrangements. These files lack a portion of the clones; in checked studies, under half of the deficit traces to unresolved V genes, and the cause of the others is not known. The sample yields 35,000 to 50,000 clones; 93% were counted once. Around 2.1% of the sample rests with the top ten. What was sequenced was PBMCs. The receptors here all came from a woman between 18 and 29 years old in good health and CMV-seronegative.

The count of this clone is one. The gene calls are TRBV10-3 and TRBJ1-1; tentatively, D is TRBD1 (5 bases). V gave up 5 bases and J gave up 1 base, with 14 bases separating them. The CDR3 totals 15 residues. Germline V gene data show CDR1 as ENHRY and CDR2 as SYGVKD. Here the CDR3 reads CAISKKQAPNTEAFF. Here the CDR3 DNA reads TGTGCCATCAGTAAAAAACAGGCCCCGAACACTGAAGCTTTCTTT.

The table lists this clone with a count of one. The chain combines TRBV7-3 with TRBJ2-1; 7 positions match TRBD2. The V gene end was trimmed by 5 bases and the J gene end by 7 bases; junction bases not matched to a gene: 8. Germline V lookup: CDR1 SGHTA, CDR2 FQGTGA. The CDR3 covers 14 residues. The CDR3 loop is CASSKGLLVNEQFF. The CDR3 coding sequence is TGTGCCAGCAGCAAGGGACTATTAGTAAATGAGCAGTTCTTC.

In this sample, this clone turned up once. At the DNA level, this CDR3 is encoded by other sequences in the same sample as well. V usage is TRBV4-2 and J usage is TRBJ1-3; D unresolved. Trimming took 0 bases from V and 2 from J, leaving 8 bases between them. The germline gives CDR1 LGHNA, CDR2 YNFKEQ. The CDR3 runs 15 residues. The CDR3 DNA reads as TGTGCCAGCAGCCAAGATCGCGGTCCTGGAAACACCATATATTTT. Residues: CASSQDRGPGNTIYF.

V usage is TRBV2 and J usage is TRBJ1-2; no reliable D call. CDR3 length: 13 amino acids. The V end was cut by 4 bases, the J end by 6 bases, with 12 bases between. Per germline, CDR1 SNHLY and CDR2 FYNNEI. CDR3 in amino acids: CASSAGRANGYTF. The CDR3 DNA sequence: TGTGCCAGCAGTGCCGGGAGGGCGAATGGCTACACCTTC.

The chain uses TRBV28 and TRBJ2-3, with D maybe TRBD2 (6 bases). Germline loops: CDR1 MDHEN, CDR2 SYDVKM. The CDR3 spans 13 residues. V was trimmed by 2 bases and J by 3 bases, leaving 6 bases between them. Here the CDR3 reads CASSLGGTDTQYF. DNA of the CDR3: TGTGCCAGCAGTTTAGGGGGGACAGATACGCAGTATTTT.

This sequence joins TRBV28 and TRBJ2-2; D perhaps matches TRBD1 (6 bases). Germline CDR1 and CDR2: MDHEN and SYDVKM. CDR3 length: 14 amino acids. V dropped 6 bases and J dropped 7 bases, with 15 bases sitting between them. The CDR3 sequence: CASSRDTWGGELFF. The CDR3 coding sequence is TGTGCCAGCAGCCGGGACACTTGGGGCGGGGAGCTGTTTTTT.

V is TRBV5-4 and J is TRBJ2-5, with D unresolved. This CDR3 comprises 14 residues. V was clipped by 0 bases and J by 5 bases, with 11 bases between them. Germline assignment: CDR1 SGHNT and CDR2 YYREEE (reference sequence). The CDR3 coding sequence is TGTGCCAGCAGCTTGGGGAACGGGTTCGAGACCCAGTACTTC. Encoded protein: CASSLGNGFETQYF.

The chain combines TRBV6-5 with TRBJ1-3; D call uncertain. Trimming took off 6 bases at V and 1 base at J, with 10 bases between the two ends. CDR1 and CDR2 from the germline V gene are MNHEY and SVGAGI. This CDR3 has 14 amino acids. The CDR3 loop reads CASRGVTSGNTIYF. In nucleotides, the CDR3 is TGTGCCAGCAGGGGAGTTACTTCTGGAAACACCATATATTTT.

The chain joins TRBV7-9 to TRBJ1-5; the match to TRBD1 covers 9 bases. V lost 1 base to trimming and J lost 5 bases; unmatched junction nucleotides: 6. The CDR3 has 16 amino acids. Germline-derived CDR1 and CDR2 are SEHNR and FQNEAQ (reference sequence). This CDR3 is CASSLEGQGVDQPQHF. The CDR3 region has the DNA TGTGCCAGCAGCTTAGAGGGACAGGGTGTAGATCAGCCCCAGCATTTT.

The chain recombines TRBV7-9 with TRBJ1-3, with TRBD1 matching over 9 bases. Per germline, CDR1 SEHNR and CDR2 FQNEAQ (reference sequence). J lost 1 base, V lost 1 base, and 5 bases had no gene match. CDR3 length: 17 amino acids. CDR3 sequence reads: CASSLGNRGRSGNTIYF. The CDR3 bases are TGTGCCAGCAGCTTAGGGAACAGGGGGCGTTCTGGAAACACCATATATTTT. Combining the CDR3 with reference TRBV7-9 and TRBJ1-3 gives the whole variable domain DTGVSQNPRHKITKRGQNVTFRCDPISEHNRLYWYRQTLGQGPEFLTYFQNEAQLEKSRLLSDRFSAERPKGSFSTLEIQRTEQGDSAMYLCASSLGNRGRSGNTIYFGEGSWLTVV.

The V gene is TRBV14, the J gene TRBJ2-1; unclear D gene. CDR3 length equals 14 residues. CDR1 SGHDN and CDR2 FVKESK come from the germline V gene. V lost 1 base to trimming and J lost 4 bases, with 8 bases between them. The CDR3 nucleotides are TGTGCCAGCAGCCAAGGGTACCAGTACAATGAGCAGTTCTTC. It translates to CASSQGYQYNEQFF.

This chain links TRBV28 with TRBJ2-7; 7 bases agree with TRBD2. Germline-derived CDR1 and CDR2 are MDHEN and SYDVKM. J gave up 0 bases and V 3 bases, and 8 bases lay outside the gene matches. This CDR3 spans 16 amino acids. The CDR3 is CASSFQRGTHSYEQYF. DNA of the CDR3: TGTGCCAGCAGTTTTCAGCGGGGAACCCACTCCTACGAGCAGTACTTC.

This chain uses TRBV18 with TRBJ2-1; TRBD2 aligns across 7 bases. The CDR3 covers 16 residues. Per germline, CDR1 KGHSH and CDR2 LQKENI. Germline trimming cut 6 bases from V and 5 bases from J; bases unmatched to any gene: 13. CDR3 protein: CASSLPGLGEDNEQFF. The CDR3 region has the DNA TGTGCCAGCTCTCTCCCTGGACTAGGGGAGGACAATGAGCAGTTCTTC.

The genes are TRBV6-6 and TRBJ2-7; 7 bases align to TRBD1. The CDR3 contains 15 residues. V shed 6 bases, J shed 3 bases, and the junction held 11 bases outside the gene matches. Germline CDR1 MNHNY, CDR2 SVGAGI (reference sequence). The DNA of the CDR3 is TGTGCCAGCAGGATGAACCGGGACAGCCTCTACGAGCAGTACTTC. It translates to CASRMNRDSLYEQYF.

This rearrangement joins TRBV6-5 to TRBJ2-7; TRBD2 might be the D (6 bases). V lost 2 bases to trimming and J lost 4 bases, with 9 bases between them. The V gene's germline CDR1 is MNHEY and CDR2 SVGAGI. CDR3 size: 13 residues. Here the CDR3 reads CASSYDLAYEQYF. The DNA for the CDR3 is TGTGCCAGCAGTTACGATCTAGCGTACGAGCAGTACTTC.

The CDR3: CSPIGVRNTEAFF. CDR3 nucleotide sequence: TGCAGCCCAATAGGGGTTCGGAACACTGAAGCTTTCTTT. The rearrangement uses TRBV29-1 and TRBJ1-1; TRBD1 might be the D (5 bases). CDR3 length: 13 residues. Trimming took 8 bases from V and 1 from J, leaving 14 bases between them. CDR1 and CDR2 from the germline V gene are SQVTM and ANQGSEA.

This rearrangement joins TRBV6-6 to TRBJ1-6; unclear D gene. Germline lookup yields CDR1 MNHNY and CDR2 SVGAGI (reference sequence). V lost 5 bases and J lost 5, with 4 bases in between. The CDR3 has 12 amino acids. CDR3 sequence reads: CASSTNNSPLHF. CDR3 DNA: TGTGCCAGCAGTACTAATAATTCACCCCTCCACTTT.

V and J are TRBV5-4 and TRBJ1-6; perhaps TRBD1 as D (5 bases). The CDR3 extends over 15 amino acids. Trimming pared 1 base from V and 7 bases from J, leaving 12 bases between. Per germline, CDR1 SGHNT and CDR2 YYREEE (reference sequence). The chain's CDR3 is CASSLQQGTNSPLHF. CDR3 nucleotides: TGTGCCAGCAGCTTGCAGCAGGGAACGAATTCACCCCTCCACTTT.

The chain links TRBV28 to TRBJ1-4, with D unclear. The CDR3 is made up of 19 amino acids. V lost 3 bases, J lost 0 bases, and 20 bases lay in between. Germline V gives CDR1 MDHEN, CDR2 SYDVKM. The DNA for the CDR3 is TGTGCCAGCAGTTTTTGGGCTGAGTCTGGCTCCTCAACTAATGAAAAACTGTTTTTT. This codes for CASSFWAESGSSTNEKLFF. Full variable domain (missing parts from reference TRBV28 and TRBJ1-4): DVKVTQSSRYLVKRTGEKVFLECVQDMDHENMFWYRQDPGLGLRLIYFSYDVKMKEKGDIPEGYSVSREKKERFSLILESASTNQTSMYLCASSFWAESGSSTNEKLFFGSGTQLSVL.

The rearrangement joins TRBV6-1 to TRBJ2-3; 9 bases line up with TRBD1. Looked up from germline, CDR1 is MNHNS and CDR2 is SASEGT. V was clipped by 6 bases and J by 0 bases; unmatched bases: 4. The CDR3 loop spans 15 amino acids. This chain's CDR3 is CASRQGATSTDTQYF. CDR3 DNA: TGTGCCAGCAGACAGGGGGCCACTAGCACAGATACGCAGTATTTT.